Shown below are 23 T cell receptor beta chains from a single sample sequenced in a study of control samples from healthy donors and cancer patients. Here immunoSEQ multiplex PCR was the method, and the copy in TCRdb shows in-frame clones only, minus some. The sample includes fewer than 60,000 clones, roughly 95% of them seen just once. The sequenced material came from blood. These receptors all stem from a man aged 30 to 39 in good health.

The CDR3 is CASSQDTSGGGTDTQYF. For the CDR3, the DNA is TGTGCCAGCAGCCAAGATACTAGCGGGGGGGGCACAGATACGCAGTATTTT. The rearrangement links TRBV3-1 (or the pseudogene TRBV3-2) to TRBJ2-3, with 13 bases fitting TRBD2. V shed 0 bases and J 1 base; nucleotides not matched to a gene: 1. The CDR3 is made up of 17 amino acids. Germline-derived CDR1 and CDR2 are LGHDT and YNNKEL (reference sequence).

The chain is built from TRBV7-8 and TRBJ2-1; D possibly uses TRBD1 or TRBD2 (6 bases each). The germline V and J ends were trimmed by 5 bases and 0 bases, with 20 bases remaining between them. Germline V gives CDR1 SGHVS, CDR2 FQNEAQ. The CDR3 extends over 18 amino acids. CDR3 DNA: TGTGCCAGCAGCCGAGACAGGCCCGGGAGTCTCTCCTACAATGAGCAGTTCTTC. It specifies CASSRDRPGSLSYNEQFF. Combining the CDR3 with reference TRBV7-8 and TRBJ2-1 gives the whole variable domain GAGVSQSPRYKVAKRGQDVALRCDPISGHVSLFWYQQALGQGPEFLTYFQNEAQLDKSGLPSDRFFAERPEGSVSTLKIQRTQQEDSAVYLCASSRDRPGSLSYNEQFFGPGTRLTVL.

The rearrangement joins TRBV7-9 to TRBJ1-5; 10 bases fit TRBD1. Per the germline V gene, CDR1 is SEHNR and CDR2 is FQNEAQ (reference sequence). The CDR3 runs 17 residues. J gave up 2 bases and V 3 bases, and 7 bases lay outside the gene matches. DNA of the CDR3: TGTGCCAGCAGCTTGGGGGACAGGGGACGCGGCAATCAGCCCCAGCATTTT. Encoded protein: CASSLGDRGRGNQPQHF.

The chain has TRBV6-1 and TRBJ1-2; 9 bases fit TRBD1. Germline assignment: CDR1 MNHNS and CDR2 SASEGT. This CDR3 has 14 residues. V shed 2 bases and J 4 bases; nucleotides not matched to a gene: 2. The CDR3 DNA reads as TGTGCCAGCAGTGAAAGACAGGGGGGCTATGGCTACACCTTC. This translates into CASSERQGGYGYTF.

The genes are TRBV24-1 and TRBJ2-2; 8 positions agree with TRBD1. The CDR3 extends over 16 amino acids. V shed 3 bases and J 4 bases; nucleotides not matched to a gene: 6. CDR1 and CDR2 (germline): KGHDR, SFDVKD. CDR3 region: CATSDTDRVVTGELFF. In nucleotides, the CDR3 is TGTGCCACCAGTGATACGGACAGGGTAGTCACCGGGGAGCTGTTTTTT.

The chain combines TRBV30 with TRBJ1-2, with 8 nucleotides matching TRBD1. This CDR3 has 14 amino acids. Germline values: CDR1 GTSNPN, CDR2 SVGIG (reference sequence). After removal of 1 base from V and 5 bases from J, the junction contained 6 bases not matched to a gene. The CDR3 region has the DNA TGTGCCTGGAGTGGGACAGGGAATTATTATGGCTACACCTTC. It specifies CAWSGTGNYYGYTF.

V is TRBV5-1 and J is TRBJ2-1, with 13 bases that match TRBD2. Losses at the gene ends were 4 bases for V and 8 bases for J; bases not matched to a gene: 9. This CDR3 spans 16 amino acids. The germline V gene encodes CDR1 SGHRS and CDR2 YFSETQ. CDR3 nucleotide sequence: TGCGCCAGCAGCCCTCGGACTAGCGGGAGTCCGGATGAGCAGTTCTTC. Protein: CASSPRTSGSPDEQFF.

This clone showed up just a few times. The CDR3 protein is CSPRDRGYEQYF. The CDR3 DNA reads TGCAGCCCCCGGGACAGGGGATACGAGCAGTACTTC. The V call is TRBV29-1, the J call TRBJ2-7; 10 bases fit TRBD1. CDR3 size: 12 residues. V dropped 8 bases and J dropped 4; count of bases not matched to a gene: 5. Germline-derived CDR1 and CDR2 are SQVTM and ANQGSEA.

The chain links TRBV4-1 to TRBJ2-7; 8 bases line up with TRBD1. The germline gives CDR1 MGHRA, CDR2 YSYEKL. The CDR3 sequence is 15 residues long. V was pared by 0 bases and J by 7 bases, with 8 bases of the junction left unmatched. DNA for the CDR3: TGCGCCAGCAGCCAAGACCCGCAGGGGGCGCGGGAGCAGTACTTC. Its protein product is CASSQDPQGAREQYF.

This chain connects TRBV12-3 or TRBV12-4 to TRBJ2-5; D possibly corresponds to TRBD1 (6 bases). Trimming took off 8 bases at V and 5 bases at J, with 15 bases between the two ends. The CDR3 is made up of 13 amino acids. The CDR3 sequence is CASGSGRGETQYF. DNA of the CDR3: TGTGCCAGCGGCAGTGGTAGGGGGGAGACCCAGTACTTC.

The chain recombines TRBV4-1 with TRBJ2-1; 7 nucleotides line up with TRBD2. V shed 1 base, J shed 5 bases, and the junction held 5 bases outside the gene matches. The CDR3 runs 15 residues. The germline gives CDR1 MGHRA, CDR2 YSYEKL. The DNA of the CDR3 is TGCGCCAGCAGCCAAGTCTCCGGGACTAACAATGAGCAGTTCTTC. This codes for CASSQVSGTNNEQFF.

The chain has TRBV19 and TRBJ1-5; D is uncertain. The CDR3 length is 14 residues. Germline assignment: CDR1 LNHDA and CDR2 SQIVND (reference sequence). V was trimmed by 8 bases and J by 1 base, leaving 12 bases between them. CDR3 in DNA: TGTGCCAGTCGGGTAGGGTCAAGCAATCAGCCCCAGCATTTT. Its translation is CASRVGSSNQPQHF.

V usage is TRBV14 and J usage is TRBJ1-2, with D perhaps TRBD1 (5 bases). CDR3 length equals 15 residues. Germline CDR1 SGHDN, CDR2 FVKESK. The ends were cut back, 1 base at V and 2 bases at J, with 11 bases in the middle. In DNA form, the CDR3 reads TGTGCCAGCAGCCAAGTTGGGGCCAGAAACTATGGCTACACCTTC. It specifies CASSQVGARNYGYTF.

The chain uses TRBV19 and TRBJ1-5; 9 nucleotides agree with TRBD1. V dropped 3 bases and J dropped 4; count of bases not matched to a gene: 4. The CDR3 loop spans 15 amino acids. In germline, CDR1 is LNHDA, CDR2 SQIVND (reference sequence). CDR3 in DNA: TGTGCCAGTAGTATCACCGGGACAGGGAATCAGCCCCAGCATTTT. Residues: CASSITGTGNQPQHF.

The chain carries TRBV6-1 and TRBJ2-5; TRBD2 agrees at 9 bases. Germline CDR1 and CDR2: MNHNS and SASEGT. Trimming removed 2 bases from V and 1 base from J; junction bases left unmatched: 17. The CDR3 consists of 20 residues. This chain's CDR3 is CASSEYPLAGIFRGQETQYF. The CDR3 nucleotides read TGTGCCAGCAGTGAATACCCTCTAGCGGGAATATTCCGGGGCCAAGAGACCCAGTACTTC.

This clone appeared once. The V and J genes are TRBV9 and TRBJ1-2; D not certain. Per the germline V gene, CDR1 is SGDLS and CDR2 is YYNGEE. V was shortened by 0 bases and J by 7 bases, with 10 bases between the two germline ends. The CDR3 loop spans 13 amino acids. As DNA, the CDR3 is TGTGCCAGCAGCGTAGACCAGTATGCTGGCTACACCTTC. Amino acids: CASSVDQYAGYTF.

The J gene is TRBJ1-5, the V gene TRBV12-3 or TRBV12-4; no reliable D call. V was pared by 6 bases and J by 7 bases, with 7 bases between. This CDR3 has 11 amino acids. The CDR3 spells CASSQNQPQHF. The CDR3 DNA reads TGTGCCAGCAGCCAGAACCAGCCCCAGCATTTT.

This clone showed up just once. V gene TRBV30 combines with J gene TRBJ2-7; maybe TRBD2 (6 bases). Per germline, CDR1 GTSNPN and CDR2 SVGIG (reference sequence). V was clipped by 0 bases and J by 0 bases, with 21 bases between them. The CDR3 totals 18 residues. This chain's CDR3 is CAWSVYPTLAFSSYEQYF. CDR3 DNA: TGTGCCTGGAGTGTATACCCCACCCTAGCGTTTAGCTCCTACGAGCAGTACTTC.

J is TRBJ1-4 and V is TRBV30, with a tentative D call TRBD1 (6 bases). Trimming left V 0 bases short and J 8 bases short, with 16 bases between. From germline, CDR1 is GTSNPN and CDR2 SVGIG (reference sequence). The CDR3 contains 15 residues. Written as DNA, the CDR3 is TGTGCCTGGAGTGTACATGGGCAGGGGCTCGAAAAACTGTTTTTT. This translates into CAWSVHGQGLEKLFF.

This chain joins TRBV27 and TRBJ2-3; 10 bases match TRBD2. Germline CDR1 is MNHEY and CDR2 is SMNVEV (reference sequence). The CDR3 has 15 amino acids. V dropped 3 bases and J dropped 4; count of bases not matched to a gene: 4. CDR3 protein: CASSLLAGVSDTQYF. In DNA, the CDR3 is TGTGCCAGCAGTTTGCTAGCGGGAGTGTCAGATACGCAGTATTTT.

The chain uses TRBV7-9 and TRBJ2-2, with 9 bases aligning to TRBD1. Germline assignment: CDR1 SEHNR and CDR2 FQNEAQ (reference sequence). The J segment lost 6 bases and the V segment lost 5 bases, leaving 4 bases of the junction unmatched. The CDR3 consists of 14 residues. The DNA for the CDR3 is TGTGCCAGCAGCCGGACAGGGGCGTCCGGGGAGCTGTTTTTT. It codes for CASSRTGASGELFF. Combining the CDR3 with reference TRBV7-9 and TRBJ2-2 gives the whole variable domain DTGVSQNPRHKITKRGQNVTFRCDPISEHNRLYWYRQTLGQGPEFLTYFQNEAQLEKSRLLSDRFSAERPKGSFSTLEIQRTEQGDSAMYLCASSRTGASGELFFGEGSRLTVL.

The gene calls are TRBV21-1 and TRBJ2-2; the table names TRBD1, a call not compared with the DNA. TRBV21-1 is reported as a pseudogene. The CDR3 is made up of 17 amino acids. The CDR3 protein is CASSRDGIYRETGELFF. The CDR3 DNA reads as TGTGCCAGCAGCAGAGACGGGATCTACAGGGAAACCGGGGAGCTGTTTTTT.

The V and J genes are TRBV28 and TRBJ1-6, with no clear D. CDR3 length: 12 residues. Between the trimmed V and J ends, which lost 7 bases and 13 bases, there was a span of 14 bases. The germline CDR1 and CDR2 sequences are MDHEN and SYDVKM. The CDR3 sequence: CASTVSVAPLHF. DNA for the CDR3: TGTGCCAGCACCGTATCTGTTGCGCCCCTCCACTTT.